The T cell receptor (beta chain) under discussion was sequenced for a study of monozygotic twins with inflammatory bowel disease (dated 2019 in TCRdb). Background for the entire study: In total, around 30 monozygotic twin pairs made up the full study: 19 Danish pairs, all IBD-discordant, plus nine German pairs, of which four were IBD-concordant and five were IBD-discordant. The search for disease-associated traits relied mainly on comparing IBD patients with their genetically identical healthy co-twins within discordant pairs. Each individual had, on average, about 151 000 unique TCRalpha sequences and 181 000 unique TCRbeta sequences available for analysis. General findings and caveats noted by the study authors: Measured by the inverse Simpson index, TCRbeta repertoire diversity was lower in IBD patients than in their healthy co-twins. IBD patients shared fewer clonotypes with other individuals than healthy twins did, most markedly in patients showing signs of disease activity. The results gave no support for a single strong signal or clonotype linked to IBD. Background noise and inter-individual variability may have been introduced into the repertoires by the differing immunosuppressive treatments among patients. Different T cell subtypes could not be distinguished in the analysis. Repertoire similarity did not differ between concordant and discordant twins, possibly due to limited statistical power.

From each donor, a roughly 2.4 ml peripheral blood sample was collected into PAXgene tubes and kept at -80 degrees C. Without any T cell sorting, total RNA was extracted from whole blood using the PAXgene blood miRNA kit on an automated QIAcube. Deep TCRalpha and TCRbeta repertoire profiling with unique molecular barcoding was performed on peripheral blood of monozygotic twin pairs concordant or discordant for inflammatory bowel disease. Smoking habits were recorded for all twin pairs, with individuals classified as current, former or never smokers. A remark on this clonotype: It lacks a known antigen.

CDR1 and CDR2, per the germline V gene, are SGHRS and YFSETQ. The CDR3 starts with the cysteine, ends with the phenylalanine, and has 15 residues. No DNA sequence is on record. The library was built by means of 5' RACE. For each TCR library, approximately 3,700 ng of total RNA was used. cDNA was synthesized with SMARTScribe reverse transcriptase in eight separate reactions per sample. During cDNA synthesis, unique molecular identifiers containing a 6-nucleotide sample barcode were introduced by template switching. TCRalpha and TCRbeta cDNA was amplified by two nested PCRs of 16 and 9 cycles, with bead purification after each PCR. Before amplification, cDNA was treated with uracil DNA-glycosylase and purified using the QIAquick PCR purification kit. The second PCR added Illumina TruSeq-compatible adapters along with sample-specific barcodes. TapeStation and Qubit were used to check library quality and concentration, and 5 to 6.5 ng of each library was pooled. Pooled libraries were sequenced on an Illumina HiSeq2500 single-index Rapid Run with 2 x 100 bp reads and custom sequencing primers. In the original analysis: MiGEC version 1.2.6 was used for UMI-based consensus assembly to correct PCR and sequencing errors. MiXCR version 2.1.1 was used to carry out V(D)J alignment, clonotype assembly and CDR3 extraction. To normalise gene usage, clonotype sharing and MAIT/NKT TCR abundance, the analysis used the top 1000, 10 000 and 20 000 clonotypes per sample. After downsampling to 27 000 UMIs, diversity was calculated as the inverse Simpson index using the vegan R package. Statistical testing used paired Mann-Whitney U tests on the discordant twin pairs and applied Benjamini-Hochberg correction for multiple testing. Each CDR3 protein sequence appears as one entry after TCRdb reprocessed the reads, and no DNA is included. The V and J calls were not made by the authors but by TCRdb's processing. The sample table includes under 130,000 distinct CDR3 sequences. The ten largest clonotypes hold more than 1.5% of the sample.

The specimen sequenced was blood. This TCR came from a human donor with ulcerative colitis or Crohn's disease, or a healthy co-twin of an affected twin (not recorded which). Recombination connected TRBV5-1 to TRBJ2-1; the TCRdb D gene call, TRBD2, has no DNA to confirm it. For the CDR3, the sequence is CASSSGLRGYNEQFF. The CDR3 plus the reference TRBV5-1 and TRBJ2-1 genes for the other parts give the full variable domain: KAGVTQTPRYLIKTRGQQVTLSCSPISGHRSVSWYQQTPGQGLQFLFEYFSETQRNKGNFPGRFSGRQFSNSRSEMNVSTLELGDSALYLCASSSGLRGYNEQFFGPGTRLTVL.